This is a list of T cell receptor beta chains from one sample in a study of T cell repertoires in cytomegalovirus infection. MiXCR, applied by TCRdb to the reads, yields one record per CDR3 protein. The repertoire consists of around 900,000 distinct CDR3 sequences, with around 30% occurring once and the leading ten covering around 15%. For these receptors, no antigen is known. Sequencing was performed on cultured CD8+ T cells from PBMCs, taken from culture after CMV antigen stimulation. The receptors originated from a human donor in good health (CMV status not recorded). Some clones in this sample may be carry-over from other donors' samples. The CDR3 runs from the conserved cysteine through the conserved F or W. The order of the fields is clone size, CDR3 length, V gene, D gene, J gene, CDR3 protein, CDR3 DNA. The D gene is left open where the match is weak. Rows give clone size only sometimes, using once, few, many, or a class for an expanded clone.

>few|15|TRBV6-1|-|TRBJ1-2
CASSEAPGTAYGYTF
TGTGCCAGCAGTGAAGCCCCCGGGACGGCTTATGGCTACACCTTC
>-|12|TRBV19|-|TRBJ2-3
CASSVAQNTQYF
TGTGCCAGTTCAGTTGCACAGAATACGCAGTATTTT
>many|15|TRBV6-1|-|TRBJ2-1
CASSEVSVGRDEQFF
TGTGCCAGCAGTGAAGTGAGTGTGGGAAGGGATGAGCAGTTCTTC
>few|12|TRBV5-1|-|TRBJ1-1
CASQSGVTEAFF
TGCGCCAGCCAATCAGGGGTCACTGAAGCTTTCTTT
>many|14|TRBV19|TRBD1|TRBJ1-5
CAIGTGDSNQPQHF
TGTGCCATAGGGACAGGGGACAGCAATCAGCCCCAGCATTTT
>few|14|TRBV27|TRBD1|TRBJ1-2
CASSSTGGASGYTF
TGTGCCAGCAGTTCGACAGGGGGCGCGAGTGGCTACACCTTC
>-|15|TRBV12-5|-|TRBJ1-6
CASGLVGGAYSPLHF
TGTGCTAGTGGTTTGGTAGGAGGGGCGTATTCACCCCTCCACTTT
>-|14|TRBV27|-|TRBJ1-1
CASSWTQKGPEAFF
TGTGCCAGCAGTTGGACCCAAAAAGGTCCTGAAGCTTTCTTT
>many|14|TRBV7-9|TRBD1|TRBJ2-7
CASSSPGQAYEQYF
TGTGCCAGCAGCTCGCCGGGACAGGCCTACGAGCAGTACTTC
>-|15|TRBV4-2|-|TRBJ2-1
CASSREGGVYNEQFF
TGTGCCAGCAGCCGGGAAGGGGGGGTCTACAATGAGCAGTTCTTC
>-|17|TRBV6-2/TRBV6-3|-|TRBJ2-2
CASSYAREGSGTGELFF
TGTGCCAGCAGTTACGCCCGAGAGGGGTCGGGCACCGGGGAGCTGTTTTTT
>-|20|TRBV7-9|-|TRBJ1-2
CASSSNNVDNNRGGNYGYTF
TGTGCCAGCAGCTCTAATAATGTCGACAACAATCGGGGCGGTAACTATGGCTACACCTTC
>few|15|TRBV12-3/TRBV12-4|-|TRBJ1-2
CASSLSHRAGYGYTF
TGTGCCAGCAGTTTATCTCACAGGGCGGGGTATGGCTACACCTTC
>once|15|TRBV20-1|-|TRBJ1-2
CSATPRRGDRGGYTF
TGCAGTGCTACACCACGGAGGGGGGATCGTGGTGGCTACACCTTC
>few|14|TRBV6-1|-|TRBJ2-2
CASSEVHSTGELFF
TGTGCCAGCAGTGAAGTGCATAGCACCGGGGAGCTGTTTTTT
>-|15|TRBV27|TRBD2|TRBJ2-5
CASSPGTSIQETQYF
TGTGCCAGCAGTCCGGGGACTAGCATCCAAGAGACCCAGTACTTC
>-|14|TRBV6-2/TRBV6-3|-|TRBJ1-1
CASSRRQVNTEAFF
TGTGCCAGCAGCCGCCGGCAGGTGAACACTGAAGCTTTCTTT
>-|14|TRBV7-3|-|TRBJ2-1
CASSPASVYDEQFF
TGTGCCAGCTCCCCCGCTAGCGTATACGATGAGCAGTTCTTC
>-|14|TRBV15|-|TRBJ2-1
CATSRVGQGDEQFF
TGTGCCACCAGCAGAGTGGGGCAGGGCGATGAGCAGTTCTTC
>-|14|TRBV2|TRBD2|TRBJ2-1
CASRGGGPYNEQFF
TGTGCCAGCAGAGGCGGGGGACCCTACAATGAGCAGTTCTTC
>few|14|TRBV6-2/TRBV6-3|-|TRBJ2-5
CASTPSTPQETQYF
TGTGCCAGCACGCCCTCGACGCCCCAAGAGACCCAGTACTTC
>few|13|TRBV5-5|-|TRBJ1-1
CASSLVAWAEAFF
TGTGCCAGCAGCCTGGTGGCCTGGGCTGAAGCTTTCTTT
>-|15|TRBV5-6|-|TRBJ1-2
CASTFGTQNVYGYTF
TGTGCCAGCACCTTTGGGACACAAAACGTCTATGGCTACACCTTC
>-|13|TRBV9|-|TRBJ2-1
CASSVERPNEQFF
TGTGCCAGCAGCGTAGAAAGGCCCAATGAGCAGTTCTTC
>many|15|TRBV7-2|-|TRBJ1-2
CASSLVEERNYGYTF
TGTGCCAGCAGCTTAGTAGAAGAGCGGAACTATGGCTACACCTTC
>-|13|TRBV12-3/TRBV12-4|-|TRBJ1-2
CASRNPGRDGYTF
TGTGCCAGCAGGAATCCCGGGAGAGATGGCTACACCTTC
>-|15|TRBV5-1|TRBD2|TRBJ2-7
CASSFRSGGSYEQYF
TGCGCCAGCAGCTTTAGGAGCGGGGGCTCCTACGAGCAGTACTTC
>-|14|TRBV5-1|-|TRBJ1-1
CASSPSEGVNEAFF
TGCGCCAGCAGCCCCTCCGAGGGCGTGAATGAAGCTTTCTTT
>few|13|TRBV6-5|-|TRBJ1-2
CASSYSTADGYTF
TGTGCCAGCAGTTACTCGACAGCCGATGGCTACACCTTC
>-|13|TRBV27|-|TRBJ1-4
CASRGGRSEKLFF
TGTGCCAGCAGGGGGGGCAGGAGCGAAAAACTGTTTTTT
>-|16|TRBV27|-|TRBJ2-7
CASSLSWQPRGYEQYF
TGTGCCAGCAGTTTAAGTTGGCAGCCCCGGGGGTACGAGCAGTACTTC
>few|15|TRBV19|TRBD2|TRBJ2-3
CASSIVAGGTDTQYF
TGTGCCAGTAGTATAGTGGCGGGGGGCACAGATACGCAGTATTTT
>-|13|TRBV7-2|-|TRBJ1-1
CASSRRWNTEAFF
TGTGCCAGCAGTCGACGCTGGAACACTGAAGCTTTCTTT
>-|12|TRBV29-1|-|TRBJ2-5
CSVEHRQETQYF
TGCAGCGTTGAGCACCGGCAAGAGACCCAGTACTTC
>few|13|TRBV19|TRBD1|TRBJ2-7
CASARTGVHEQYF
TGTGCCAGTGCCAGGACAGGGGTCCACGAGCAGTACTTC
>few|21|TRBV7-9|TRBD2|TRBJ2-3
CASSVVLVTVASGASTDTQYF
TGTGCCAGCAGTGTCGTCTTAGTCACAGTAGCTAGCGGGGCGTCAACAGATACGCAGTATTTT
>once|11|TRBV7-6|-|TRBJ2-7
CASSTNNEQYF
TGTGCCAGCAGCACTAACAACGAGCAGTACTTC
>-|14|TRBV19|-|TRBJ2-5
CASAAGTLSETQYF
TGTGCCAGTGCTGCCGGGACACTTAGTGAGACCCAGTACTTC
>many|13|TRBV7-9|-|TRBJ2-7
CASSPTGDYEQYF
TGTGCCAGCAGCCCTACGGGGGACTACGAGCAGTACTTC
>-|16|TRBV9|TRBD2|TRBJ2-1
CASSAQPGGSYNEQFF
TGTGCCAGCAGCGCTCAGCCCGGGGGGTCCTACAATGAGCAGTTCTTC
>-|11|TRBV7-6|-|TRBJ1-4
CASYRRGLLFF
TGTGCCAGCTACCGGCGGGGCTTATTGTTTTTT
>-|13|TRBV6-6|-|TRBJ2-5
CASTKERLETQYF
TGTGCCAGCACGAAGGAGCGGCTGGAGACCCAGTACTTC
>few|15|TRBV7-2|TRBD1|TRBJ2-5
CASSLVRTGRETQYF
TGTGCCAGCAGCTTAGTCAGGACAGGGCGAGAGACCCAGTACTTC
>-|14|TRBV20-1|-|TRBJ1-2
CSARIRDENYGYTF
TGCAGTGCTAGAATTAGGGACGAGAACTATGGCTACACCTTC
>-|14|TRBV7-6|TRBD1|TRBJ1-2
CASSRTGTGLGYTF
TGTGCCAGCAGCCGAACCGGGACAGGGTTAGGCTACACCTTC
>few|14|TRBV7-6|-|TRBJ1-1
CASSLAQGVTEAFF
TGTGCCAGCAGCTTAGCACAGGGTGTCACTGAAGCTTTCTTT
>-|17|TRBV4-2|TRBD1|TRBJ2-7
CASSQLSLPGQVHEQYF
TGTGCCAGCAGCCAGCTAAGCCTCCCGGGACAGGTCCACGAGCAGTACTTC
>few|16|TRBV12-3/TRBV12-4|-|TRBJ1-5
CASSFEADGSDQPQHF
TGTGCCAGCAGTTTTGAGGCGGACGGTAGTGATCAGCCCCAGCATTTT
>-|14|TRBV7-2|TRBD2|TRBJ2-1
CASSLAWGGNEQFF
TGTGCCAGCAGCTTAGCGTGGGGAGGGAATGAGCAGTTCTTC
>many|14|TRBV7-6|TRBD2|TRBJ2-3
CASSILAGADTQYF
TGTGCCAGCAGCATACTAGCGGGGGCAGATACGCAGTATTTT
>-|14|TRBV28|-|TRBJ2-5
CASSFRIAEETQYF
TGTGCCAGCAGTTTCAGGATAGCGGAAGAGACCCAGTACTTC
>-|14|TRBV6-2/TRBV6-3|-|TRBJ1-2
CASSDPGSGYGYTF
TGTGCCAGCAGCGACCCAGGGTCTGGCTATGGCTACACCTTC
>-|16|TRBV29-1|-|TRBJ2-1
CSVEGPVVRTYNEQFF
TGCAGCGTTGAAGGCCCCGTTGTTAGAACCTACAATGAGCAGTTCTTC
>-|13|TRBV12-3/TRBV12-4|TRBD1|TRBJ1-1
CASRTGGHTEAFF
TGTGCCAGCAGAACAGGGGGGCACACTGAAGCTTTCTTT
>-|15|TRBV7-9|TRBD1|TRBJ2-1
CASQGDAYLDNEQFF
TGTGCCAGCCAGGGGGACGCCTATCTCGACAATGAGCAGTTCTTC